Listed below are T cell receptor beta chains from one sample, sequenced in a study of T cells in narcolepsy. Method: immunoSEQ multiplex PCR; TCRdb's copy keeps in-frame clones and lacks some. The table includes more than 20,000 clones, around 90% detected once. The material sequenced was CD45RA- memory CD4+ T cells from PBMCs. The receptors here all came from a human donor with narcolepsy. Both conserved end residues are part of each CDR3. Each record gives: clone size, V gene, J gene, CDR3 length, CDR3 protein. Size tells how often a clone was seen (once, few, many) or the class of an expanded clone, and some rows leave it out.

clone size: once; V gene: TRBV18; J gene: TRBJ1-1; CDR3 length: 13; CDR3 protein: CASSPPQNTEAFF
clone size: .; V gene: TRBV10-3; J gene: TRBJ2-4; CDR3 length: 14; CDR3 protein: CAISGPGTQPRRYF
clone size: .; V gene: TRBV11-3; J gene: TRBJ2-3; CDR3 length: 15; CDR3 protein: CASSLGGKGTDTQYF
clone size: .; V gene: TRBV7-2; J gene: TRBJ2-5; CDR3 length: 13; CDR3 protein: CASSPRRAETQYF
clone size: once; V gene: TRBV14; J gene: TRBJ2-7; CDR3 length: 13; CDR3 protein: CASSARDRGEQYF
clone size: once; V gene: TRBV10-3; J gene: TRBJ1-3; CDR3 length: 16; CDR3 protein: CAISVRTGSSGNTIYF
clone size: .; V gene: TRBV27; J gene: TRBJ1-2; CDR3 length: 15; CDR3 protein: CASSLSRGQDFGYTF
clone size: .; V gene: TRBV19; J gene: TRBJ2-1; CDR3 length: 15; CDR3 protein: CASGGTSGSLSEQFF
clone size: .; V gene: TRBV6-7; J gene: TRBJ2-1; CDR3 length: 15; CDR3 protein: CASSYGLAGEYEQFF
clone size: once; V gene: TRBV5-4; J gene: TRBJ2-5; CDR3 length: 17; CDR3 protein: CASSLARDYKKQETQYF
clone size: .; V gene: TRBV6-1; J gene: TRBJ1-5; CDR3 length: 15; CDR3 protein: CASSGLGQGGQPQHF
clone size: once; V gene: TRBV5-1; J gene: TRBJ1-2; CDR3 length: 13; CDR3 protein: CASSLGLQVGYTF
clone size: .; V gene: TRBV28; J gene: TRBJ2-1; CDR3 length: 13; CDR3 protein: CASRQGTNNEQFF
clone size: .; V gene: TRBV7-9; J gene: TRBJ2-7; CDR3 length: 12; CDR3 protein: CASSKEPYEQYF
clone size: .; V gene: TRBV5-1; J gene: TRBJ2-7; CDR3 length: 16; CDR3 protein: CASSLAGGAGQDEQYF
clone size: .; V gene: TRBV27; J gene: TRBJ2-6; CDR3 length: 22; CDR3 protein: CASSPPGQGTIISRPGANVLTF
clone size: .; V gene: TRBV5-1; J gene: TRBJ1-1; CDR3 length: 14; CDR3 protein: CASSLDTGNTEAFF
clone size: .; V gene: TRBV19; J gene: TRBJ2-1; CDR3 length: 14; CDR3 protein: CATSGSAYYNEQFF
clone size: .; V gene: TRBV5-1; J gene: TRBJ2-3; CDR3 length: 15; CDR3 protein: CASSLTVGSTDTQYF
clone size: .; V gene: TRBV18; J gene: TRBJ2-3; CDR3 length: 14; CDR3 protein: CASFSGSSTDTQYF
clone size: .; V gene: TRBV14; J gene: TRBJ1-2; CDR3 length: 14; CDR3 protein: CASSQRQGFYGYTF